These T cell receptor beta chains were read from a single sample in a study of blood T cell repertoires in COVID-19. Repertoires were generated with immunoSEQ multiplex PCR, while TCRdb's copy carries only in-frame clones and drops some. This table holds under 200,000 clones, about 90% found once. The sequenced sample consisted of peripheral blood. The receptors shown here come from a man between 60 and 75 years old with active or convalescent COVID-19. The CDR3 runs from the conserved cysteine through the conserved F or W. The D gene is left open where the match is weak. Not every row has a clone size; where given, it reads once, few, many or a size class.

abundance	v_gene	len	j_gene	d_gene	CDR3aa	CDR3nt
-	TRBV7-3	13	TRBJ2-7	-	CASSTRGGYEQYF	TGTGCCAGCAGCACAAGGGGGGGATACGAGCAGTACTTC
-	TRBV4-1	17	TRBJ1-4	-	CASSQERRANGGEKLFF	TGCGCCAGCAGCCAAGAGAGGAGGGCCAATGGAGGTGAAAAACTGTTTTTT
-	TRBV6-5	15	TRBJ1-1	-	CASSYSTQRNTEAFF	TGTGCCAGCAGTTACTCGACACAGAGGAACACTGAAGCTTTCTTT
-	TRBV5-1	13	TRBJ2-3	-	CASSLEGVDTQYF	TGCGCCAGCAGCTTGGAAGGGGTAGATACGCAGTATTTT
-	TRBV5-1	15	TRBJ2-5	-	CASSVTRDLGETQYF	TGCGCCAGCAGTGTTACGCGGGACCTCGGGGAGACCCAGTACTTC
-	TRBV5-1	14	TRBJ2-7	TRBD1	CASGQGTGYNEQYF	TGCGCCAGCGGACAGGGTACGGGTTACAACGAGCAGTACTTC
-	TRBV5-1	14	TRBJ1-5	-	CASSLDDPRQPQHF	TGCGCCAGCAGCCTAGATGACCCCCGTCAGCCCCAGCATTTT
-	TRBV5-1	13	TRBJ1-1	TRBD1	CASSLQGVAEAFF	TGCGCCAGCAGCTTACAGGGGGTGGCTGAAGCTTTCTTT
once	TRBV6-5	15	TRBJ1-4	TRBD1	CASSSMTGGNEKLFF	TGTGCCAGCAGTTCGATGACAGGGGGCAATGAAAAACTGTTTTTT
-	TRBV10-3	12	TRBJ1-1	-	CAIRATNTEAFF	TGTGCCATCAGGGCGACTAACACTGAAGCTTTCTTT
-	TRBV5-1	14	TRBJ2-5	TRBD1	CASSLAGGAETQYF	TGCGCCAGCAGCTTGGCAGGGGGAGCAGAGACCCAGTACTTC
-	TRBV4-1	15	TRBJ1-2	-	CASSSSRGKGYGYTF	TGCGCCAGCAGCTCCTCCAGGGGAAAAGGCTATGGCTACACCTTC
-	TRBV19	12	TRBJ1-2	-	CASSGGTVGYTF	TGTGCCAGTAGTGGCGGGACCGTTGGCTACACCTTC
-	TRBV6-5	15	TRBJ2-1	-	CASSYSPRFYNEQFF	TGTGCCAGCAGTTACTCCCCCAGATTCTACAATGAGCAGTTCTTC
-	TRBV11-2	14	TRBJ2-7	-	CASSLGGVWDEQYF	TGTGCCAGCAGCTTAGGGGGGGTTTGGGACGAGCAGTACTTC
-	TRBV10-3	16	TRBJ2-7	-	CAISESWGATSSEQYF	TGTGCCATCAGTGAGTCGTGGGGAGCGACAAGTAGCGAGCAGTACTTC
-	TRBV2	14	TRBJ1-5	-	CASSEAATNQPQHF	TGTGCCAGCAGTGAAGCTGCGACAAATCAGCCCCAGCATTTT
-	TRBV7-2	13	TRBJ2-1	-	CASSLDLRDEQFF	TGTGCCAGCAGCTTAGACCTCAGGGATGAGCAGTTCTTC
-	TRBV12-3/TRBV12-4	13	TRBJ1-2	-	CASSPAWTYGYTF	TGTGCCAGCAGTCCAGCATGGACATATGGCTACACCTTC
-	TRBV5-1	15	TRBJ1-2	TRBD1	CASSPDRGANYGYTF	TGCGCCAGCAGCCCCGACAGGGGAGCTAACTATGGCTACACCTTC
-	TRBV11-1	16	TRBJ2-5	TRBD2	CASSLALGLVPETQYF	TGTGCCAGCAGCTTAGCGTTGGGACTAGTTCCCGAGACCCAGTACTTC
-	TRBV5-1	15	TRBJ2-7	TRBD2	CASSLGSGGAYEQYF	TGCGCCAGCAGCTTGGGAAGCGGGGGGGCCTACGAGCAGTACTTC
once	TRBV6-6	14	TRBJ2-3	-	CASSYYKNTDTQYF	TGTGCCAGCAGTTACTACAAGAACACAGATACGCAGTATTTT
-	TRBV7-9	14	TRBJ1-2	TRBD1	CASSHIDRVTGYTF	TGTGCCAGCAGCCACATCGACAGGGTCACCGGCTACACCTTC
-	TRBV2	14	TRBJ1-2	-	CASSEGGGYYGYTF	TGTGCCAGCAGTGAAGGGGGGGGTTACTATGGCTACACCTTC
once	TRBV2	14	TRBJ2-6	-	CASTGDSGANVLTF	TGTGCCAGCACAGGGGACTCTGGGGCCAACGTCCTGACTTTC
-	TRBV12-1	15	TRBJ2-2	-	CASSWTSGNTGELFF	TGTGCCAGCAGCTGGACTAGCGGAAACACCGGGGAGCTGTTTTTT
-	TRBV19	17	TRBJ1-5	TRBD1	CASSFGQGRYSNQPQHF	TGTGCCAGTAGTTTCGGACAGGGTCGTTATAGCAATCAGCCCCAGCATTTT
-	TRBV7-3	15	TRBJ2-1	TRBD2	CASSLKSGGANEQFF	TGTGCCAGCAGCTTAAAAAGCGGGGGGGCCAATGAGCAGTTCTTC
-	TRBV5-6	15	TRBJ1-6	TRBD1	CASSFLDRQNSPLHF	TGTGCCAGCAGCTTTTTGGACAGGCAAAATTCACCCCTCCACTTT
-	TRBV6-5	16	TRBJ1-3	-	CASSYSPWTSGNTIYF	TGTGCCAGCAGTTACTCGCCCTGGACATCTGGAAACACCATATATTTT